The source of this TCR beta chain is a study of cytomegalovirus exposure and HLA in healthy donors. Overall study findings and caveats: Clonal expansion, a later analysis showed, was greater in HLA-associated TCR beta chains than in equally common others. The study reported that TCR beta sequences accurately predicted HLA-A and HLA-B alleles in most subjects.

Note on this clone: Its antigen is not known.

It was with 60 Vbeta and 13 Jbeta primers that the PCR ran. Some clones are missing from TCRdb's copy, which holds only in-frame ones; the method was immunoSEQ multiplex PCR. The sample lists approximately 120,000 clones; less than 80% were seen once. Sampled while nominally healthy, donors likely had unrecorded immune exposures. V dropped 0 bases and J dropped 6 bases, with 11 bases sitting between them. This CDR3 spans 14 amino acids. Germline V gives CDR1 MNHEY, CDR2 SVGAGI. The material sequenced was PBMCs. The J gene is TRBJ1-1, the V gene TRBV6-5; D uncertain. The origin of this receptor is a woman between 45 and 60 years old in good health and CMV-seropositive. CDR3 DNA sequence: TGTGCCAGCAGTTACTCGATTTCCGGTTCTGAAGCTTTCTTT. This translates into CASSYSISGSEAFF.